The 27 T cell receptor beta chains reported below all come from one sample, sequenced in a study of cytomegalovirus exposure and HLA in healthy donors (dated by TCRdb to 2015 to 2018). The method was the immunoSEQ multiplex PCR assay. The multiplex PCR relied on a mix of 60 forward primers for TCR Vbeta segments and 13 reverse primers for TCR Jbeta segments. TCRdb carries this immuneACCESS record with in-frame sequences only. Its versions omit some clonotypes, under half of them owing to an unresolved V gene in the studies checked, with the rest unexplained. This sample gives 110,000 to 150,000 clones in total; 74% of them show up just once. The leading ten clones occupy 3.5% to 5% of the sample. Material: PBMCs. The source is a man between 18 and 29 years old in good health and CMV-seropositive.

The rearrangement uses TRBV27 and TRBJ2-7; D gene uncertain. Germline values: CDR1 MNHEY, CDR2 SMNVEV (reference sequence). Trimming removed 0 bases at V and 6 bases at J, with 9 bases between. CDR3 length: 13 residues. As DNA, the CDR3 is TGTGCCAGCAGTTTATCGGCGAGGAGCGAGCAGTACTTC. Its translation is CASSLSARSEQYF.

The chain recombines TRBV6-1 with TRBJ2-7; unclear D gene. This CDR3 region has 14 residues. Germline V gene sequence: CDR1 MNHNS, CDR2 SASEGT. With 3 bases removed from V and 3 bases from J, the gap between germline ends came to 12 bases. The CDR3 DNA sequence: TGTGCCAGCAGTGATGGTGACACATACTACGAGCAGTACTTC. It translates to CASSDGDTYYEQYF.

This clone has only a few counts. This chain connects TRBV28 to TRBJ1-2; 8 bases line up with TRBD1. Germline CDR1 is MDHEN and CDR2 is SYDVKM. V shed 5 bases, J shed 2 bases, and the junction held 7 bases outside the gene matches. This CDR3 has 15 amino acids. The CDR3 bases are TGTGCCAGCAGTCATCGGACAGGGTCAAACTATGGCTACACCTTC. This gives the protein CASSHRTGSNYGYTF.

This clone was recorded once. The chain links TRBV6-5 to TRBJ1-2; D uncertain. This CDR3 comprises 14 residues. CDR1 is MNHEY and CDR2 is SVGAGI in the germline V gene. The germline V and J ends were trimmed by 6 bases and 4 bases, with 15 bases remaining between them. Here the CDR3 reads CASSLGVHPYGYTF. The CDR3 nucleotides are TGTGCCAGCAGCCTCGGGGTACACCCCTATGGCTACACCTTC.

This chain joins TRBV5-5 and TRBJ1-5, with 8 positions matching TRBD1. The CDR3 has 15 residues. V dropped 0 bases and J dropped 6; count of bases not matched to a gene: 5. Germline CDR1 SGHKS, CDR2 YYEKEE (reference sequence). CDR3 sequence (DNA): TGTGCCAGCAGCTTGGACAGGGGGGCAGGTCAGCCCCAGCATTTT. Its translation: CASSLDRGAGQPQHF.

The table lists this clone with a few counts. CDR3 bases: TGTGCCAGCAGCTTATGGGCCCGCTCCTACGAGCAGTACTTC. It specifies CASSLWARSYEQYF. V and J are TRBV7-9 and TRBJ2-7; D remains ambiguous. Germline-derived CDR1 and CDR2 are SEHNR and FQNEAQ (reference sequence). CDR3 length equals 14 residues. V dropped 2 bases and J dropped 0 bases, with 8 bases sitting between them.

This chain joins TRBV6-5 and TRBJ2-3; D is possibly TRBD2 (6 bases). CDR1 is MNHEY, CDR2 SVGAGI, per germline. V lost 6 bases to trimming and J lost 6 bases, with 16 bases between them. There are 14 residues in the CDR3. The CDR3 coding sequence is TGTGCCAGCAGCCCCGAGGCCGGGAGTGATACGCAGTATTTT. This codes for CASSPEAGSDTQYF.

This rearrangement joins TRBV6-5 to TRBJ1-6; no firm D call. Trimming removed 2 bases from V and 6 bases from J, with 8 bases in between. The length of the CDR3 is 14 residues. Germline CDR1 and CDR2: MNHEY and SVGAGI. The CDR3 is CASSYAGFNSPLHF. DNA of the CDR3: TGTGCCAGCAGTTACGCAGGTTTTAATTCACCCCTCCACTTT.

This chain uses TRBV6-5 with TRBJ2-2; no reliable D call. V was clipped by 5 bases and J by 2 bases, with 9 bases between them. The CDR3 is made up of 14 amino acids. Looked up from germline, CDR1 is MNHEY and CDR2 is SVGAGI. The CDR3 sequence: CASSTLRNTGELFF. CDR3 sequence (DNA): TGTGCCAGCAGTACTTTAAGAAACACCGGGGAGCTGTTTTTT.

The chain has TRBV10-3 and TRBJ1-4; D gene ambiguous. This CDR3 contains 15 residues. The germline V gene encodes CDR1 ENHRY and CDR2 SYGVKD. The V end lost 4 bases, the J end lost 0 bases, and 9 bases lay between the germline ends. The CDR3 here is CAISVGGPTNEKLFF. CDR3 sequence (DNA): TGTGCCATCAGTGTAGGAGGTCCAACTAATGAAAAACTGTTTTTT.

This clone was picked up a small number of times. The chain has TRBV10-3 and TRBJ2-1; weak D call: TRBD1 (5 bases). Per germline, CDR1 ENHRY and CDR2 SYGVKD. The CDR3 has 13 residues. Trimming removed 0 bases at V and 10 bases at J, with 10 bases between. The CDR3 nucleotides read TGTGCCATCAGTGAGTCGAATGGACAAGAGCAGTTCTTC. Translation: CAISESNGQEQFF.

The chain links TRBV9 to TRBJ2-7; 7 nucleotides match TRBD2. V shed 3 bases, J shed 5 bases, and the junction held 8 bases outside the gene matches. Germline CDR1 reads SGDLS; CDR2 reads YYNGEE. The CDR3 consists of 14 residues. The chain's CDR3 is CASSAWGGLHEQYF. The DNA of the CDR3 is TGTGCCAGCAGCGCCTGGGGGGGTTTGCACGAGCAGTACTTC.

Concerning this clone itself: Mismatch with germline at one junction end may stem from a read error. Other DNA sequences of this sample code for an identical CDR3. J is TRBJ1-5 and V is TRBV5-8, with D possibly being TRBD1 (5 bases). In germline, CDR1 is SGHTS, CDR2 YDEGEE. The CDR3 contains 13 residues. CDR3 sequence: CVSSDSSNQPQHF. DNA for the CDR3: TGTGTCAGCTCAGACAGCAGCAATCAGCCCCAGCATTTT.

This clone was seen only once. The gene calls are TRBV5-1 and TRBJ1-2; possibly TRBD1 for D (5 bases). The V end lost 0 bases, the J end lost 4 bases, and 7 bases lay between the germline ends. The CDR3 loop spans 13 amino acids. Germline V lookup: CDR1 SGHRS, CDR2 YFSETQ. CDR3: CASSLADSYGYTF. CDR3 nucleotides: TGCGCCAGCAGCTTGGCCGACAGCTATGGCTACACCTTC.

The V and J genes are TRBV27 and TRBJ2-7; TRBD1 agrees at 7 bases. V shed 6 bases and J 4 bases; nucleotides not matched to a gene: 9. The length of the CDR3 is 14 residues. Germline CDR1 MNHEY, CDR2 SMNVEV (reference sequence). CDR3 nucleotide sequence: TGTGCCAGCAGCGCCCGGGACAGAGGGTACGAGCAGTACTTC. Translating it yields CASSARDRGYEQYF.

This rearrangement joins TRBV27 to TRBJ1-1, with D hard to call. The CDR3 consists of 14 residues. Trimming shortened V by 7 bases and J by 4 bases, and 16 bases separated the two germline ends. CDR1 MNHEY and CDR2 SMNVEV come from the germline V gene (reference sequence). The CDR3 DNA follows: TGTGCCAGCACCGTGACGGGGTCTGCCACTGAAGCTTTCTTT. Translation gives CASTVTGSATEAFF.

This chain uses TRBV25-1 with TRBJ2-7, with 9 bases lining up with TRBD2. The CDR3 is made up of 16 amino acids. V gave up 1 base and J gave up 5 bases; unmatched junction bases: 9. In germline, CDR1 is MGHDK, CDR2 SYGVNS. The CDR3 sequence: CASSESPIAGDHEQYF. CDR3 nucleotides: TGTGCCAGCAGTGAATCGCCGATAGCGGGAGACCACGAGCAGTACTTC.

The chain has TRBV7-2 and TRBJ2-3; a possible D gene is TRBD2 (6 bases). There are 15 residues in the CDR3. Germline loops: CDR1 SGHTA, CDR2 FQGNSA. Between the trimmed V and J ends, which lost 3 bases and 0 bases, there was a span of 10 bases. CDR3 loop: CASSFLAGSTDTQYF. In nucleotides, the CDR3 is TGTGCCAGCAGCTTTCTGGCGGGGAGCACAGATACGCAGTATTTT.

The chain links TRBV28 to TRBJ2-5; the D is unclear. This CDR3 is 13 amino acids long. CDR1 and CDR2 from the germline V gene are MDHEN and SYDVKM. V lost 1 base, J lost 5 bases, and 8 bases lay in between. This chain's CDR3 is CASSLYSLETQYF. CDR3 DNA: TGTGCCAGCAGTTTATATTCTTTGGAGACCCAGTACTTC.

The chain carries TRBV6-6 and TRBJ2-5; D call uncertain. This CDR3 has 13 residues. Germline CDR1 MNHNY, CDR2 SVGAGI (reference sequence). V dropped 6 bases and J dropped 4 bases, with 12 bases sitting between them. The CDR3 coding sequence is TGTGCCAGCAGCCTAACCCCCCCAGAGACCCAGTACTTC. It is translated as CASSLTPPETQYF.

The chain links TRBV19 to TRBJ1-1, with D perhaps TRBD1 (5 bases). V was shortened by 7 bases and J by 0 bases, with 15 bases between the two germline ends. CDR1 is LNHDA and CDR2 is SQIVND in the germline V gene (reference sequence). This CDR3 contains 15 residues. CDR3 nucleotides: TGTGCCAGTACCCCCCGGCGGGGGATGAACACTGAAGCTTTCTTT. It encodes CASTPRRGMNTEAFF.

This chain's CDR3 is CASSLGTGQTDTQYF. The CDR3 DNA reads as TGTGCCAGCAGCCTGGGGACAGGACAGACAGATACGCAGTATTTT. This sequence joins TRBV7-6 and TRBJ2-3, with 8 bases identical to TRBD1. The CDR3 runs 15 residues. In germline, CDR1 is SGHVS, CDR2 FNYEAQ. The V gene end was trimmed by 5 bases and the J gene end by 3 bases; junction bases not matched to a gene: 7.

The rearrangement uses TRBV15 and TRBJ1-1; no definite D call. The CDR3 loop spans 13 amino acids. Germline CDR1 LNHNV, CDR2 YYDKDF (reference sequence). Trimming left V 0 bases short and J 5 bases short, with 7 bases between. The CDR3, as DNA: TGTGCCACCAGCAGAGATCGCGGAACTGAAGCTTTCTTT. It encodes CATSRDRGTEAFF.

This clone was seen more than once but under ten times. The rearrangement joins TRBV25-1 to TRBJ2-5; no clear D. CDR1 MGHDK and CDR2 SYGVNS come from the germline V gene. This CDR3 region has 14 residues. Deletions cut 8 bases from V and 0 bases from J, with 13 bases between. The CDR3 DNA reads as TGTGCCAGCCGTACTCCCGGAGACCAAGAGACCCAGTACTTC. This encodes CASRTPGDQETQYF.

The rearrangement joins TRBV28 to TRBJ2-5, with D hard to call. The CDR3 consists of 11 residues. The ends were cut back, 4 bases at V and 5 bases at J, with 5 bases in the middle. Germline V gives CDR1 MDHEN, CDR2 SYDVKM. The CDR3 loop is CASSSPETQYF. CDR3 DNA: TGTGCCAGCAGTTCCCCGGAGACCCAGTACTTC.

CDR3 sequence: CASSLGPGWQETQYF. The CDR3 DNA reads as TGTGCCAGCAGCTTAGGGCCAGGTTGGCAAGAGACCCAGTACTTC. This chain joins TRBV7-9 and TRBJ2-5; D not resolved. The CDR3 length is 15 residues. The V end was cut by 1 base, the J end by 2 bases, with 11 bases between. The germline V gene has CDR1 SEHNR and CDR2 FQNEAQ (reference sequence).

The V and J genes are TRBV9 and TRBJ1-3; D is perhaps TRBD1 (6 bases). Between the trimmed V and J ends, which lost 0 bases and 0 bases, there was a span of 10 bases. Germline CDR1 is SGDLS and CDR2 is YYNGEE. This CDR3 spans 16 amino acids. The CDR3 sequence: CASSVELQGSGNTIYF. CDR3 bases: TGTGCCAGCAGCGTAGAGCTACAGGGCTCTGGAAACACCATATATTTT.